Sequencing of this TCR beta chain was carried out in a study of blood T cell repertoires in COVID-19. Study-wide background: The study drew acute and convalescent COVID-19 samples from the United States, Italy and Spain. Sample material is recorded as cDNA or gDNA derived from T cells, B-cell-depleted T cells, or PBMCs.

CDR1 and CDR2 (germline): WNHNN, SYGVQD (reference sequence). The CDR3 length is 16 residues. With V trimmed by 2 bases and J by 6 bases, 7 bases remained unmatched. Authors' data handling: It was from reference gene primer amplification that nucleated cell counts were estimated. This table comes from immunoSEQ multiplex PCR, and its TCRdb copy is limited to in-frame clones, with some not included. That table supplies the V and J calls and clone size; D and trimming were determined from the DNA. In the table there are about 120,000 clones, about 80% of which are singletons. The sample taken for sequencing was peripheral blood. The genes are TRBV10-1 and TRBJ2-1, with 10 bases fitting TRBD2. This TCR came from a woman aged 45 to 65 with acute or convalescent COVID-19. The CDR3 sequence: CASSEGIAGGLNEQFF. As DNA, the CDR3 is TGCGCCAGCAGTGAGGGCATAGCGGGGGGTCTCAATGAGCAGTTCTTC.